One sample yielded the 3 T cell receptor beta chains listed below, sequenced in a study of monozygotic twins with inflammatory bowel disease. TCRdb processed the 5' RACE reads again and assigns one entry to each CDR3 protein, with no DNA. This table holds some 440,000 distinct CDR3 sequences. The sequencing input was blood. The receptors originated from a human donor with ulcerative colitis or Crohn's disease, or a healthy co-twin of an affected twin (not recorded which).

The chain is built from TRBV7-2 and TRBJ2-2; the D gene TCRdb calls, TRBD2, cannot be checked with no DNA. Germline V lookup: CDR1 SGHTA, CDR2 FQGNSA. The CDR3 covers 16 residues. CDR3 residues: CASSLNSGRAAGELFF.

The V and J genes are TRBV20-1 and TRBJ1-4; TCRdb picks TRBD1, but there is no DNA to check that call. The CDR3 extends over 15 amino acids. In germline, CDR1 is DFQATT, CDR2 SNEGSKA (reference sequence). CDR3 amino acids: CSARVWGAGGEKLFF.

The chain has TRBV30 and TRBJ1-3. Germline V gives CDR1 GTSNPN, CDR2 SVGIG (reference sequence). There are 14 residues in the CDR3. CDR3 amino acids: CAWFSPDSGNTIYF.